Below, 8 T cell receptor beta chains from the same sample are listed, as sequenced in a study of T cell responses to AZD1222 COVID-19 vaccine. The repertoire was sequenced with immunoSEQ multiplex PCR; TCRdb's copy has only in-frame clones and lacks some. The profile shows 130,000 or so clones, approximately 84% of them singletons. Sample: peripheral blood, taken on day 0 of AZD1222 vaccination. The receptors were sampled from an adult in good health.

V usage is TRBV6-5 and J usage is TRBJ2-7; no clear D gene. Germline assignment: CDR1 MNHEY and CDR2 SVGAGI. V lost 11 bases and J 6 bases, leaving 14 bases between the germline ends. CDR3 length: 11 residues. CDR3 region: CAVERGTEQYF. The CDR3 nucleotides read TGTGCCGTAGAGCGTGGCACCGAGCAGTACTTC.

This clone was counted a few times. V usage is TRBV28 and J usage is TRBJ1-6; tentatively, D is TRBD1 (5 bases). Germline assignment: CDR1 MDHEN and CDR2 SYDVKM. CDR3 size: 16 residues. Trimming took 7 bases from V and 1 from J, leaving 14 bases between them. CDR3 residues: CASKKGRESYNSPLHF. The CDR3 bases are TGTGCCAGCAAAAAGGGCAGGGAGTCCTATAATTCACCCCTCCACTTT.

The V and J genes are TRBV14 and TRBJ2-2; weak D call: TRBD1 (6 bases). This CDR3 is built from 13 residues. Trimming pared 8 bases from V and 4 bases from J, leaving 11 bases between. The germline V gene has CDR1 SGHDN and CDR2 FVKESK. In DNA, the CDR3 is TGTGCCAGCGGGACACATATCACCGGGGAGCTGTTTTTT. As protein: CASGTHITGELFF. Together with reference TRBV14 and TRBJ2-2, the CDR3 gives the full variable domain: EAGVTQFPSHSVIEKGQTVTLRCDPISGHDNLYWYRRVMGKEIKFLLHFVKESKQDESGMPNNRFLAERTGGTYSTLKVQPAELEDSGVYFCASGTHITGELFFGEGSRLTVL.

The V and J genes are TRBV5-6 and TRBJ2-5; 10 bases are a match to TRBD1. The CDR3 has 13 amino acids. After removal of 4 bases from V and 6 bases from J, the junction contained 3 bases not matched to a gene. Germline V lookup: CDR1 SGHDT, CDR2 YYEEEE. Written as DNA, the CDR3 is TGTGCCAGCAGCGTGGACAGGGGGAAGACCCAGTACTTC. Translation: CASSVDRGKTQYF.

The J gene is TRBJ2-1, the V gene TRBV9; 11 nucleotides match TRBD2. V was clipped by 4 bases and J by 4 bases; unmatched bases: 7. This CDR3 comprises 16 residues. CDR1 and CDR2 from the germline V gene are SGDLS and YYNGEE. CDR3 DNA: TGTGCCAGCAGCCGTAGCGGGGGGGCCTCGTACAATGAGCAGTTCTTC. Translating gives CASSRSGGASYNEQFF. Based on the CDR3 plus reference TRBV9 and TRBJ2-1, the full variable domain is DSGVTQTPKHLITATGQRVTLRCSPRSGDLSVYWYQQSLDQGLQFLIQYYNGEERAKGNILERFSAQQFPDLHSELNLSSLELGDSALYFCASSRSGGASYNEQFFGPGTRLTVL.

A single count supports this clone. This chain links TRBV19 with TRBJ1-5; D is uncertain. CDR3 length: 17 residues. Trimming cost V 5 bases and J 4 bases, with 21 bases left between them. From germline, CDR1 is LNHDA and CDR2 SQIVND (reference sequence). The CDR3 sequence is CASSPAGVIMQNQPQHF. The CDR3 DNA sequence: TGTGCCAGTAGTCCTGCCGGGGTAATAATGCAAAATCAGCCCCAGCATTTT.

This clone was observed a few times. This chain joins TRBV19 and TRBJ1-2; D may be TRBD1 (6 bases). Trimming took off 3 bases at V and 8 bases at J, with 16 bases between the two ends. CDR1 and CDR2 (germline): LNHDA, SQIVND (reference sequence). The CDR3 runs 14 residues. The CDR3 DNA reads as TGTGCCAGTAGTATGGGGTACAGGGCAGACGGCTACACCTTC. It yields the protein CASSMGYRADGYTF.

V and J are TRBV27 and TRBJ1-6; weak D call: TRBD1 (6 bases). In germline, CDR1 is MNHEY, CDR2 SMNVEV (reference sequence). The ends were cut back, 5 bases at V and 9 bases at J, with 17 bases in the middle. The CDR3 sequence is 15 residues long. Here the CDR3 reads CASSPSGHPSSPLHF. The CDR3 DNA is TGTGCCAGCAGTCCCTCGGGACACCCGAGTTCACCCCTCCACTTT.